The 20 T cell receptor beta chains below come from one sample, sequenced in a study of early T cells in non-severe SARS-CoV-2 infection. TCRdb reprocessed the 5' RACE reads via MiXCR and lists one record per CDR3 protein. This table has tens of thousands of distinct CDR3 sequences, roughly 7.3% appearing once. Sequences were obtained from whole blood. Receptor source: an adult who was a healthcare worker with PCR-confirmed SARS-CoV-2 infection or an uninfected control (not recorded which).

This clonotype appeared a few times. The V call is TRBV6-2 or TRBV6-3, the J call TRBJ2-3; no clear D gene. V was shortened by 8 bases and J by 0 bases, with 18 bases between the two germline ends. CDR1 MNHEY and CDR2 SVGEGT come from the germline V gene. The CDR3 has 16 residues. The CDR3 DNA follows: TGTGCCAGCGCCATAATTCCGGACGGGAGCACAGATACGCAGTATTTT. Its translation is CASAIIPDGSTDTQYF.

The chain combines TRBV7-2 with TRBJ2-3; D might be TRBD1 (5 bases). CDR1 is SGHTA, CDR2 FQGNSA, per germline. Trimming shortened V by 0 bases and J by 0 bases, and 10 bases separated the two germline ends. The CDR3 is made up of 16 amino acids. The CDR3 DNA reads as TGTGCCAGCAGCTTAGCAGGGGTTACTAGCACAGATACGCAGTATTTT. Amino acids: CASSLAGVTSTDTQYF. Full variable domain (rest looked up from reference TRBV7-2 and TRBJ2-3): GAGVSQSPSNKVTEKGKDVELRCDPISGHTALYWYRQSLGQGLEFLIYFQGNSAPDKSGLPSDRFSAERTGGSVSTLTIQRTQQEDSAVYLCASSLAGVTSTDTQYFGPGTRLTVL.

This clonotype was seen repeatedly, ten times or more. The chain links TRBV13 to TRBJ2-3; no reliable D call. CDR3 length: 12 amino acids. V gave up 5 bases and J gave up 2 bases, with 5 bases separating them. Germline assignment: CDR1 PRHDT and CDR2 FYEKMQ (reference sequence). For the CDR3, the DNA is TGTGCCAGCAGCCGGACCACAGATACGCAGTATTTT. Protein sequence: CASSRTTDTQYF.

This clonotype was counted many times. This chain links TRBV7-9 with TRBJ2-1; the D gene could be TRBD1 or TRBD2 (6 bases each). V lost 4 bases to trimming and J lost 2 bases, with 21 bases between them. Germline V gene sequence: CDR1 SEHNR, CDR2 FQNEAQ (reference sequence). The CDR3 extends over 18 amino acids. CDR3 nucleotides: TGTGCCAGCAGCTGGGGATTGATGGGGGGCCCTACCTACAATGAGCAGTTCTTC. Amino acids: CASSWGLMGGPTYNEQFF.

This clonotype has at least ten counts. This sequence joins TRBV6-5 and TRBJ1-2; D is uncertain. There are 15 residues in the CDR3. Germline assignment: CDR1 MNHEY and CDR2 SVGAGI. V lost 4 bases to trimming and J lost 3 bases, with 15 bases between them. This CDR3 is CASSSYPEWDYGYTF. DNA of the CDR3: TGTGCCAGCAGTTCCTATCCAGAGTGGGACTATGGCTACACCTTC.

In its sample, this clonotype was seen many times. CDR3: CASSRYGNQPQHF. CDR3 in DNA: TGTGCCAGCAGTCGCTACGGGAATCAGCCCCAGCATTTT. The V and J genes are TRBV5-8 and TRBJ1-5; D gene unclear. Germline V gene lookup returns CDR1 SGHTS and CDR2 YDEGEE. V was clipped by 5 bases and J by 4 bases, with 10 bases between them. The length of the CDR3 is 13 residues.

In its sample, this clonotype was seen many times. The genes are TRBV15 and TRBJ2-2, with unresolved D. Germline V gene data show CDR1 as LNHNV and CDR2 as YYDKDF (reference sequence). CDR3 size: 17 residues. V lost 0 bases, J lost 1 base, and 12 bases lay in between. The CDR3 is CATSRDETDQNTGELFF. CDR3 coding DNA: TGTGCCACCAGCAGAGACGAAACGGACCAGAACACCGGGGAGCTGTTTTTT.

V usage is TRBV12-2 and J usage is TRBJ2-5; the D call of TRBD1 is as the table states it, not checked on the DNA. TRBV12-2 is noted as a pseudogene. This CDR3 has 18 amino acids. The CDR3 DNA sequence: TGTGCAAGTCGAAATTCCCGGGACAGCCCCGATGGTGGAGAGACCCAGTACTTC. This gives the protein CASRNSRDSPDGGETQYF.

This clonotype was recorded a few times. One end of the junction is discordant with germline, which a read error may explain. This chain connects TRBV20-1 to TRBJ2-5; D is undetermined. The CDR3 spans 11 residues. Per germline, CDR1 DFQATT and CDR2 SNEGSKA (reference sequence). The CDR3 coding sequence is TGCAGTGTTAGAAGTTTAGAGACCCAGTACTTC. Protein sequence: CSVRSLETQYF.

There are many counts of this clonotype. CDR3 nucleotide sequence: TGCGCCAGTCAAAATAATGGGGGCCCCGCTTTCTTT. Its translation is CASQNNGGPAFF. This chain links TRBV10-1 with TRBJ1-1; D is perhaps TRBD1 (6 bases). Germline V lookup: CDR1 WNHNN, CDR2 SYGVQD (reference sequence). The CDR3 is made up of 12 amino acids. Trimming shortened V by 9 bases and J by 11 bases, and 19 bases separated the two germline ends.

V and J are TRBV20-1 and TRBJ1-5; D unclear. Germline lookup yields CDR1 DFQATT and CDR2 SNEGSKA (reference sequence). The ends were cut back, 2 bases at V and 5 bases at J, with 19 bases in the middle. This CDR3 is 16 amino acids long. CDR3 in DNA: TGCAGTGCTAGACTTCACTCTGGGGTCTCGTATCAGCCCCAGCATTTT. Translated: CSARLHSGVSYQPQHF.

This clonotype was seen a few times. The CDR3 loop reads CASSLSRDEETQYF. The CDR3 DNA reads as TGTGCCAGCAGCTTAAGCAGAGACGAAGAGACCCAGTACTTC. This rearrangement joins TRBV7-3 to TRBJ2-5; D unclear. CDR1 SGHTA and CDR2 FQGTGA come from the germline V gene. CDR3 length: 14 residues. Trimming removed 1 base at V and 3 bases at J, with 9 bases between. Drawing the rest from reference TRBV7-3 and TRBJ2-5, the complete variable domain is GAGVSQTPSNKVTEKGKYVELRCDPISGHTALYWYRQSLGQGPEFLIYFQGTGAADDSGLPNDRFFAVRPEGSVSTLKIQRTERGDSAVYLCASSLSRDEETQYFGPGTRLLVL.

This clonotype has ten or more counts. V and J are TRBV29-1 and TRBJ1-1, with 12 bases lining up with TRBD1. V shed 4 bases, J shed 3 bases, and the junction held 12 bases outside the gene matches. This CDR3 is built from 17 residues. CDR1 and CDR2 (germline): SQVTM, ANQGSEA. CDR3: CSVVAGTGGLLDTEAFF. The CDR3 coding sequence is TGCAGCGTTGTTGCCGGGACAGGGGGCTTATTGGACACTGAAGCTTTCTTT.

This clonotype was observed a handful of times. The rearrangement joins TRBV6-2 or TRBV6-3 to TRBJ1-5; D call uncertain. The CDR3 is 14 residues long. Germline-derived CDR1 and CDR2 are MNHEY and SVGEGT. V was trimmed by 7 bases and J by 6 bases, leaving 16 bases between them. CDR3 nucleotides: TGTGCCAGCAAGCAAAAAGGGTTGGCTCAGCCCCAGCATTTT. Protein: CASKQKGLAQPQHF.

This clonotype was observed at least ten times. V and J are TRBV27 and TRBJ1-5; TRBD1 might be the D (5 bases). CDR1 and CDR2 from the germline V gene are MNHEY and SMNVEV (reference sequence). The V end lost 3 bases, the J end lost 7 bases, and 10 bases lay between the germline ends. The CDR3 totals 13 residues. The DNA of the CDR3 is TGTGCCAGCAGTTTCAGGCAGGGCCAGCCCCAGCATTTT. Encoded protein: CASSFRQGQPQHF.

Many counts were recorded for this clonotype. V and J are TRBV24-1 and TRBJ2-3; D could derive from TRBD1 or TRBD2 (6 bases each). The V end lost 2 bases, the J end lost 1 base, and 12 bases lay between the germline ends. From germline, CDR1 is KGHDR and CDR2 SFDVKD. CDR3 size: 16 residues. The CDR3 DNA reads as TGTGCCACCAGTGATTGGGCAGGGGAGGGCACAGATACGCAGTATTTT. It specifies CATSDWAGEGTDTQYF.

This clonotype came up many times. The chain employs TRBV29-1 and TRBJ2-2, with D perhaps matching TRBD1 (5 bases). Germline V gene lookup returns CDR1 SQVTM and CDR2 ANQGSEA. The CDR3 covers 12 residues. Trimming took off 4 bases at V and 5 bases at J, with 8 bases between the two ends. The CDR3 loop reads CSVATATGELFF. Here the CDR3 DNA reads TGCAGCGTTGCGACAGCTACCGGGGAGCTGTTTTTT.

This clonotype came up many times. The chain joins TRBV19 to TRBJ2-3; 10 positions match TRBD2. V was clipped by 7 bases and J by 4 bases; unmatched bases: 8. The CDR3 runs to 15 residues. Per germline, CDR1 LNHDA and CDR2 SQIVND (reference sequence). CDR3 coding DNA: TGTGCCAGTATCCGCCGAAGCGGGGGGGCAGATACGCAGTATTTT. The encoded protein is CASIRRSGGADTQYF. Full variable domain (outside the CDR3, taken from reference TRBV19 and TRBJ2-3): DGGITQSPKYLFRKEGQNVTLSCEQNLNHDAMYWYRQDPGQGLRLIYYSQIVNDFQKGDIAEGYSVSREKKESFPLTVTSAQKNPTAFYLCASIRRSGGADTQYFGPGTRLTVL.

This rearrangement joins TRBV7-2 to TRBJ2-2; the D gene is possibly TRBD1 (6 bases). V was clipped by 5 bases and J by 6 bases, with 16 bases between them. The CDR3 has 15 amino acids. Germline CDR1 and CDR2: SGHTA and FQGNSA. This chain's CDR3 is CASSPMPGAPGELFF. DNA of the CDR3: TGTGCCAGCAGCCCTATGCCAGGGGCTCCCGGGGAGCTGTTTTTT.

This clonotype was recorded a few times. The gene calls are TRBV6-1 and TRBJ1-5; D unclear. V shed 5 bases and J shed 4 bases, with 0 bases lying between them. Germline lookup yields CDR1 MNHNS and CDR2 SASEGT. The CDR3 runs 10 residues. The CDR3 region has the DNA TGTGCCAGCAGTAATCAGCCCCAGCATTTT. Translation: CASSNQPQHF.